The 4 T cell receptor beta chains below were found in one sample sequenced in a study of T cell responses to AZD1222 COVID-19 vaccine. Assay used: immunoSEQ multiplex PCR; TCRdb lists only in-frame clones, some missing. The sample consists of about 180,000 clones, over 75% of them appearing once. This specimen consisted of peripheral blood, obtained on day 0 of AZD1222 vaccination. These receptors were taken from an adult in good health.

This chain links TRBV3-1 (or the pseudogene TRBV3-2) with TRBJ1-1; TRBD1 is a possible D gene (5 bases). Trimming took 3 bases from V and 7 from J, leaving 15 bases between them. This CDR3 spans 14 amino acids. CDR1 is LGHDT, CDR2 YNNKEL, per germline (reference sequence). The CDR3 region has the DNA TGTGCCAGCAGCCAGGGGGGAGGGCTTATTGAAGCTTTCTTT. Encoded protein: CASSQGGGLIEAFF.

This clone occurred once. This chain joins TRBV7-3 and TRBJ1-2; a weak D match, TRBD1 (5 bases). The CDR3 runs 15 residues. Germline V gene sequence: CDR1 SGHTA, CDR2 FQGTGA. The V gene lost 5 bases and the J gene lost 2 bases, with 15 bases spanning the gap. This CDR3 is CASSLSGGGNYGYTF. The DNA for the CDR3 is TGTGCCAGCAGCCTCTCGGGCGGGGGGAACTATGGCTACACCTTC.

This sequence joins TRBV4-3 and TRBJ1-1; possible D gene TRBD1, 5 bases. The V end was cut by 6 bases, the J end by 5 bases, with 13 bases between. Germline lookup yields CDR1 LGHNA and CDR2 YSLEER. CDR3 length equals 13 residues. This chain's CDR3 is CASRMGGWTEAFF. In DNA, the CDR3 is TGCGCCAGCAGGATGGGGGGTTGGACTGAAGCTTTCTTT.

The CDR3 spells CASSAQGQGYPEAFF. CDR3 in DNA: TGTGCCAGCAGCGCCCAGGGACAGGGCTATCCTGAAGCTTTCTTT. This chain connects TRBV7-9 to TRBJ1-1; 9 nucleotides match TRBD1. CDR1 is SEHNR, CDR2 FQNEAQ, per germline (reference sequence). Unmatched junction bases numbered 10, after V lost 5 bases and J lost 6 bases. This CDR3 region has 15 residues. Drawing the rest from reference TRBV7-9 and TRBJ1-1, the complete variable domain is DTGVSQNPRHKITKRGQNVTFRCDPISEHNRLYWYRQTLGQGPEFLTYFQNEAQLEKSRLLSDRFSAERPKGSFSTLEIQRTEQGDSAMYLCASSAQGQGYPEAFFGQGTRLTVV.